Listed below are T cell receptor beta chains from one sample, sequenced in a study of CD4 T cells in relation to SARS-CoV-2 and coronaviruses. These receptors' antigens are unknown. Method: immunoSEQ multiplex PCR; TCRdb's copy keeps in-frame clones and lacks some. The repertoire holds 15,000 to 20,000 clones, with 70% to 80% as singletons. The sequenced sample was CD4+ T cells from PBMCs, cultured in vitro. The receptors here all came from a human donor in good health. Both conserved end residues are part of each CDR3. A D gene is named only where the DNA matches it firmly. Only some rows state a clone size, as once, few, many or a class for expanded clones.

size	D	J	V	DNA	CDR3
-	-	TRBJ1-2	TRBV7-2	TGTGCCAGCAGCTTAGGGGTAATCTATGGCTACACCTTC	CASSLGVIYGYTF
-	-	TRBJ2-7	TRBV10-3	TGTGCCATTAGCCGGGACCCCTCCGTCGAGCAGTACTTC	CAISRDPSVEQYF
-	-	TRBJ1-1	TRBV4-1	TGCGCCAGCAGCCAAGAGGTGCTAGGCAGGAACACTGAAGCTTTCTTT	CASSQEVLGRNTEAFF
-	-	TRBJ2-7	TRBV18	TGTGCCAGCTCACCATCGGGTCGGGCCGCGTCCTACGAGCAGTACTTC	CASSPSGRAASYEQYF
few	TRBD1	TRBJ1-2	TRBV6-1	TGTGCCAGCTGGACAGGGGATTCTAATGGCTACACCTTC	CASWTGDSNGYTF
once	-	TRBJ2-4	TRBV3-1/TRBV3-2	TGTGCCAGCAGCCCTACCGGGACAAGCAAAAACATTCAGTACTTC	CASSPTGTSKNIQYF
-	TRBD1	TRBJ2-5	TRBV6-6	TGTGCCAGCAGTCACGGACAGGGAGGACAAGAGACCCAGTACTTC	CASSHGQGGQETQYF
-	-	TRBJ1-1	TRBV30	TGTGCCTGGAGTTCCGATTACCAACAAGAAGCTTTCTTT	CAWSSDYQQEAFF
once	-	TRBJ2-1	TRBV10-3	TGTGCCATAAGCGCGACCAACTCCTACAATGAGCAGTTCTTC	CAISATNSYNEQFF
-	-	TRBJ1-5	TRBV27	TGTGCCAGCAGTCCCCGGGCAGGGGCTTCCTCCCGGCAGCCCCAGCATTTT	CASSPRAGASSRQPQHF
-	-	TRBJ2-3	TRBV18	TGTGCCAGCTCACCAATCGCAGATACGCAGTATTTT	CASSPIADTQYF
-	TRBD1	TRBJ2-7	TRBV10-1	TGCGCCAGCAGTGAGCGACAGGGGGTCTCCTACGAGCAGTACTTC	CASSERQGVSYEQYF
-	-	TRBJ1-6	TRBV2	TGTGCCAGCAGGCTTGGGGGCGCCGGTAATTCACCCCTCCACTTT	CASRLGGAGNSPLHF
-	-	TRBJ1-1	TRBV7-9	TGTGCCAGCAGGCACTATGGGGGGCAGATGAACACTGAAGCTTTCTTT	CASRHYGGQMNTEAFF
-	TRBD1	TRBJ1-2	TRBV19	TGTGCCAGTAGTACCGGACAGGGTCCTCTTGGCTACACCTTC	CASSTGQGPLGYTF
-	TRBD2	TRBJ2-2	TRBV7-3	TGTGCCAGCAGCTTATGGCGGGAGGGCACCGGGGAGCTGTTTTTT	CASSLWREGTGELFF
-	-	TRBJ2-1	TRBV21-1	TGTGCCAGCAGGTTTGAGGGGGTGTCCCCCCAGAGCGATGAGCAGTTCTTC	CASRFEGVSPQSDEQFF
-	-	TRBJ2-1	TRBV5-4	TGTGCCAGCAGCTTGGGTTGGGGTAGCGACAATGAGCAGTTCTTC	CASSLGWGSDNEQFF
-	TRBD1	TRBJ1-1	TRBV3-1/TRBV3-2	TGTGCCAGCAGCCTACCGGGACAGATGAACACTGAAGCTTTCTTT	CASSLPGQMNTEAFF
-	-	TRBJ2-7	TRBV19	TGTGCCACTACTTCTATCCAGGGTCGTGAGCAGTACTTC	CATTSIQGREQYF
-	-	TRBJ1-1	TRBV5-1	TGCGCCAGCAGCTTGTACCTCCCGGAGAACACTGAAGCTTTCTTT	CASSLYLPENTEAFF
-	-	TRBJ1-1	TRBV6-5	TGTGCCAGCTGGGCGTTGGGCGACACTGAAGCTTTCTTT	CASWALGDTEAFF
few	TRBD1	TRBJ2-5	TRBV6-1	TGTGCCAGCAGTGGACATACTAGGGGGCGCGCGGATATAGAGACCCAGTACTTC	CASSGHTRGRADIETQYF
-	TRBD2	TRBJ2-5	TRBV9	TGTGCCAGCAGCGTAGGCTTAGCGGGAGGGGGCCAAGAGACCCAGTACTTC	CASSVGLAGGGQETQYF
-	TRBD1	TRBJ1-1	TRBV24-1	TGTGCCACCAGTGATGTAACAGGGGGCGGAATCGGGGGCACTGAAGCTTTCTTT	CATSDVTGGGIGGTEAFF
-	TRBD2	TRBJ2-1	TRBV6-5	TGTGCCAGCAGTTCGCCAGCGGGGCGCTCCTACAATGAGCAGTTCTTC	CASSSPAGRSYNEQFF
-	TRBD2	TRBJ2-1	TRBV14	TGTGCCAGCAGCGAGGGACTAGTAGGTGAGCAGTTCTTC	CASSEGLVGEQFF
once	-	TRBJ2-7	TRBV12-3/TRBV12-4	TGTGCCAGCAGTTTGTCCACCTACGAGCAGTACTTC	CASSLSTYEQYF